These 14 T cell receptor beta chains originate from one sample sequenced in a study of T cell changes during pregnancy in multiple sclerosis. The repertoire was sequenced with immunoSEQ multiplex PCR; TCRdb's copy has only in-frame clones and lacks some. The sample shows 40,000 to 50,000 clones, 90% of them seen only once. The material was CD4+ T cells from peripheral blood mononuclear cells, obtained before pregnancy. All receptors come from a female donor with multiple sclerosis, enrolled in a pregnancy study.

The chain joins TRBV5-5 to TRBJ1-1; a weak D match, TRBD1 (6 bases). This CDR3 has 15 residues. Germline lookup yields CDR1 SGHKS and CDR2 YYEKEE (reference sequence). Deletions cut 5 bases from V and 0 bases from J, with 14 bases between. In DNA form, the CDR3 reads TGTGCCAGCAGGGACGGGGGGCGGGTGAACACTGAAGCTTTCTTT. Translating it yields CASRDGGRVNTEAFF. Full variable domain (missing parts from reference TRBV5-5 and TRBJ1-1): DAGVTQSPTHLIKTRGQQVTLRCSPISGHKSVSWYQQVLGQGPQFIFQYYEKEERGRGNFPDRFSARQFPNYSSELNVNALLLGDSALYLCASRDGGRVNTEAFFGQGTRLTVV.

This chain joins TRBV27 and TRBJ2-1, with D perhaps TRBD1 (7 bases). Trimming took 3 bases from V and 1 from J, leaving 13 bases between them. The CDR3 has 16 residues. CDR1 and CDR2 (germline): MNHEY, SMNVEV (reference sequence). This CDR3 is CASSFRRGASYNEQFF. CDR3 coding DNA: TGTGCCAGCAGTTTTCGCAGGGGGGCATCCTACAATGAGCAGTTCTTC.

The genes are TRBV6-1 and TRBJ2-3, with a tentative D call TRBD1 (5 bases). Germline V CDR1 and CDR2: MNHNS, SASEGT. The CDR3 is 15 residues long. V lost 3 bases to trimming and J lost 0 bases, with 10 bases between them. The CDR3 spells CASSDRQTSTDTQYF. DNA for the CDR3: TGTGCCAGCAGTGACAGACAGACTAGCACAGATACGCAGTATTTT.

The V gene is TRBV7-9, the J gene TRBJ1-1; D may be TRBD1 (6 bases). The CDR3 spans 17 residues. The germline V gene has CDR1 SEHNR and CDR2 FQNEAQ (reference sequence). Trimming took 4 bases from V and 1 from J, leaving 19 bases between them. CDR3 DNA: TGTGCCAGCAGCTCCCTTTTGCAGGGGCCCAAGAACACTGAAGCTTTCTTT. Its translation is CASSSLLQGPKNTEAFF. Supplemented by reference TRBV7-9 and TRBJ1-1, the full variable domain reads DTGVSQNPRHKITKRGQNVTFRCDPISEHNRLYWYRQTLGQGPEFLTYFQNEAQLEKSRLLSDRFSAERPKGSFSTLEIQRTEQGDSAMYLCASSSLLQGPKNTEAFFGQGTRLTVV.

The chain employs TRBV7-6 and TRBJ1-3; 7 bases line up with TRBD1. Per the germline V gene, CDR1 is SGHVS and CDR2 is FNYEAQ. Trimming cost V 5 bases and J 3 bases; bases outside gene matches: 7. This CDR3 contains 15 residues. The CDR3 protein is CASSRQGAGGNTIYF. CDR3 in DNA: TGTGCCAGCAGCCGACAGGGAGCAGGTGGAAACACCATATATTTT.

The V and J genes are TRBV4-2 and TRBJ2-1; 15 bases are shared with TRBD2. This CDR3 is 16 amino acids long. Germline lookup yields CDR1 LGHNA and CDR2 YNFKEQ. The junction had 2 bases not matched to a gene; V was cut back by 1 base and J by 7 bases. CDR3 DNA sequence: TGTGCCAGCAGCCAAGGGACTAGCGGGGGGGGAAATGAGCAGTTCTTC. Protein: CASSQGTSGGGNEQFF.

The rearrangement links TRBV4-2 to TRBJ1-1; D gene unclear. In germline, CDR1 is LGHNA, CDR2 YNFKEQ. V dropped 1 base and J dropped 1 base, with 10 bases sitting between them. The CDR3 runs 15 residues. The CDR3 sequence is CASSQVSVRNTEAFF. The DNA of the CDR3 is TGTGCCAGCAGCCAAGTGTCAGTACGGAACACTGAAGCTTTCTTT.

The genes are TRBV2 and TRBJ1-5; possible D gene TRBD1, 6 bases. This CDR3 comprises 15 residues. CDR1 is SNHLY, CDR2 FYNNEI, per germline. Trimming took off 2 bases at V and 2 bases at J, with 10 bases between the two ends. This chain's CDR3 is CASSEQGFGNQPQHF. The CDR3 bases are TGTGCCAGCAGTGAACAGGGGTTCGGCAATCAGCCCCAGCATTTT.

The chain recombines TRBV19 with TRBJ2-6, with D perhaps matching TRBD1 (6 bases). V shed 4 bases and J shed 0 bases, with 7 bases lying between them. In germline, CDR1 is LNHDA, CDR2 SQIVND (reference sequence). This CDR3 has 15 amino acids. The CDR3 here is CASSKGVSGANVLTF. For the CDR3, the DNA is TGTGCCAGTAGTAAGGGGGTCTCTGGGGCCAACGTCCTGACTTTC.

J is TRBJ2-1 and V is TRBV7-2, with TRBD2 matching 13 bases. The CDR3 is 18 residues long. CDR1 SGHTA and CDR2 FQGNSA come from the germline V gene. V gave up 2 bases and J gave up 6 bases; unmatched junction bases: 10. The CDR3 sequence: CASSLFRLAGGFGNEQFF. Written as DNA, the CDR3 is TGTGCCAGCAGCTTATTTCGACTAGCGGGGGGTTTCGGCAATGAGCAGTTCTTC.

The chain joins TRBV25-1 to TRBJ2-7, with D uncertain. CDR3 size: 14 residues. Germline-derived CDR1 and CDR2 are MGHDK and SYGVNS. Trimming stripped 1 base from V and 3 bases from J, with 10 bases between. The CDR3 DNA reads TGTGCCAGCAGTGAATCCCTCCACAACTACGAGCAGTACTTC. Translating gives CASSESLHNYEQYF.

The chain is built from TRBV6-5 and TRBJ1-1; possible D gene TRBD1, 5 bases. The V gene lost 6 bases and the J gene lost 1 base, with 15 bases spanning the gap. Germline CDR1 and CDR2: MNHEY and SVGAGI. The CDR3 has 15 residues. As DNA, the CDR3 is TGTGCCAGCAGATACCAGGGACTAACGAACACTGAAGCTTTCTTT. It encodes CASRYQGLTNTEAFF.

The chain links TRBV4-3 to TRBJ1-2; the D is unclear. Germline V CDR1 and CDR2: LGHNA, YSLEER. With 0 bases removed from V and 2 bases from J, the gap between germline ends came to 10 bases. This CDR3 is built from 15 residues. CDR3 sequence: CASSQEVSENYGYTF. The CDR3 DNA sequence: TGCGCCAGCAGCCAAGAAGTTAGTGAGAACTATGGCTACACCTTC.

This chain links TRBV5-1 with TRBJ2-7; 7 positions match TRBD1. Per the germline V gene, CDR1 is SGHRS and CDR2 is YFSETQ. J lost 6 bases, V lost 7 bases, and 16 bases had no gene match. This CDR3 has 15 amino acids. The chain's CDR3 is CASHRAGDSIGEQYF. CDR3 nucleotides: TGCGCCAGCCACCGGGCTGGGGACAGTATCGGCGAGCAGTACTTC.